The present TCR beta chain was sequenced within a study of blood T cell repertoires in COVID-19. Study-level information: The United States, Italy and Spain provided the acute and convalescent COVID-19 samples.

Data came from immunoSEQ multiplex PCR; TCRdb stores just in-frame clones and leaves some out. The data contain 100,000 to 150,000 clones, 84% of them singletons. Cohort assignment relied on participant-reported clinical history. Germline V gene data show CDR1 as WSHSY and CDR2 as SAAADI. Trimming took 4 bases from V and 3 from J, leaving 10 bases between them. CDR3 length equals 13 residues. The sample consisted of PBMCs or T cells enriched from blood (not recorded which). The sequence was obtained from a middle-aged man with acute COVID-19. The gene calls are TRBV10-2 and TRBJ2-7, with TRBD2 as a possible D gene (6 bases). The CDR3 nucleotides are TGCGCCAGCAGTGGGGACTGGAACTACGAGCAGTACTTC. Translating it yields CASSGDWNYEQYF.